The present T cell receptor beta chain was sequenced within a study of blood T cell repertoires in COVID-19. Study at large: Italy, Spain and the United States were the sources of the convalescent and acute COVID-19 samples. From T cells, B-cell-depleted T cells, or PBMCs came the material, which was cDNA or gDNA.

Per germline, CDR1 MNHEY and CDR2 SVGAGI. V gave up 6 bases and J gave up 8 bases; unmatched junction bases: 7. This CDR3 region has 14 residues. TCRdb's copy holds only in-frame clones and misses some; the assay was immunoSEQ multiplex PCR. The sample has around 160,000 clones, 88% seen once. This clonotype was obtained from a young woman with acute COVID-19. Material: PBMCs or T cells enriched from blood (not recorded which). J is TRBJ1-4 and V is TRBV6-5; 9 bases are a match to TRBD1. This CDR3 reads CASSHRGPGEKLFF. The CDR3 coding sequence is TGTGCCAGCAGCCACAGGGGGCCGGGCGAAAAACTGTTTTTT.